This T cell receptor beta chain stems from a study of cytomegalovirus exposure and HLA in healthy donors (dated by TCRdb to the late 2010s). Describing the broader study: An earlier analysis of approximately 640 of the donors reported about 290 Gb of sequence data and 117 million unique TCR beta sequences from roughly 200 million T cells. To study patterns of TCR occurrence, a later analysis re-analyzed previously published TCR beta repertoires from 666 donors and added high-resolution HLA genotyping. The later analysis used no new phenotypic data to find candidate immune exposures, relying instead on TCR beta sequences and their occurrence across donors. About 300 gigabases of sequencing data and around 85 million unique TCR sequences made up an early release that covered 640 HLA-typed donors. Typing coverage varied by locus: about 629-630 donors for A, B, C, DRB1 and DQB1; approximately 500 for DQA1; over 600 for DPA1; roughly 470 for DPB1. An earlier analysis of about 600 of the donors used high-throughput TCR beta sequencing to judge whether each TCR beta V gene segment behaved as functional or pseudogenic. All discovery cohort repertoires had been generated on a single sequencing platform. Roughly five DR-DQ haplotypes were treated as single units for association and clustering because of strong linkage in the cohort. The study was designed to test whether signatures of past pathogen exposure could be identified by cataloging public T cell receptors. The study combined high-throughput TCR immunosequencing, statistical association of individual TCRs with disease status, and machine learning to predict cytomegalovirus infection status. A later genetic analysis took genome-wide SNP genotypes for about 55% of the 666 donors and used that subset as a discovery cohort. The study used immunosequencing to profile the T cell repertoires of several hundred subjects and linked those repertoires to cytomegalovirus serostatus. HLA typing covered class I and class II loci at four-digit resolution. Besides the first cohort of 666 subjects, a separate validation cohort made up of roughly 120 different subjects was used. Donor age, sex, ethnicity and CMV serostatus were compiled alongside the repertoire data. Among 398 genotyped donors of the cohort, an average of around 240,000 unique TCR beta nucleotide sequences were sequenced per donor, around a sixth of them non-productive. Of the roughly 390 genotyped donors, around 81% fell in the genetic ancestry cluster associated with self-reported Caucasian donors.

With regard to this clone: The clone's antigen remains unknown. No quality values exist for individual bases; no much larger clone is one base distant.

Study-wide findings and limitations: In a later analysis, TCR association rates were found to vary across HLA loci, with the most associated TCRs seen for DRB1 alleles and the fewest for HLA-C alleles. The earlier analysis of 450 to 700 of the donors excluded 15 to 20 rarely observed V segments, including chromosome 9 orphons, because counts were too low. The only immune exposure information available for the cohort was CMV serostatus. The cohort was sequenced for TCR beta chains only, and without alpha or paired-chain data the features that could be detected were limited. Because some donors lacked HLA typing at each locus, the association tests relied only on the typed subset. An association between a missense DCLRE1C variant and V-gene and J-gene trimming of TCR beta chains was found in a later genetic analysis and replicated in an independent cohort. Most TCR sequences were seen in very few donors, while some public TCRs were found in many individuals. In the study, 150 to 200 TCR beta chains were listed as associated with cytomegalovirus. Presence/absence analyses assumed roughly uniform sequencing depth across donors, an assumption that may not hold. Correlated functional status among segregating V segments might be attributable to linkage disequilibrium, but an unknown experimental factor could not be ruled out. The classifier was reported to diagnose cytomegalovirus status with high specificity and sensitivity in both the original cohort and the validation cohort. In a later analysis, several top co-occurrence clusters were reported to appear linked to parvovirus B19, influenza, CMV and Epstein-Barr virus. At a false discovery rate of 0.05, a later analysis linked 15,000 to 20,000 TCR beta sequences to specific HLA alleles. The authors suggested that the approach could potentially be generalized to other disease states and immunological phenotypes. A later analysis found that HLA-associated TCR beta chains were more clonally expanded and had lower generation probabilities than equally common non-associated chains. A later analysis found that most CMV-associated TCR beta chains appeared HLA-restricted, with HLA associations seemingly driven largely by CMV exposure. The sequencing pipeline was judged likely to have produced a cluster of highly shared sequence variants as a technical artifact. Strong co-occurrence of HLA alleles, especially DR and DQ, made assigning TCR associations to individual alleles difficult. A later genetic analysis reported fewer N-insertions in productive TCRs among donors in an Asian-associated ancestry cluster than the roughly 700-donor mean. Some IMGT-functional V segments, including TRBV6-2 and TRBV6-3, could not be distinguished by the 87-base-pair reads and were therefore excluded. A further reported finding was that TCR beta sequences accurately predicted the HLA-A and HLA-B alleles for most subjects in the first cohort. In an earlier analysis of some 540 of the donors, most TCR beta V segments appeared in productive rearrangements about 90% or about 30% of the time, broadly matching IMGT annotations. In vitro tests confirmed that a few of the cytomegalovirus-associated TCR beta chains recognize cytomegalovirus antigens.

The cohort comprised 666 healthy bone marrow donors. At the time of sampling, all cohort members were nominally healthy, though unrecorded immune exposures were likely present. The donor tested CMV seronegative and was one of the 352 seronegative cohort members. Each donor provided a peripheral blood sample, and peripheral blood mononuclear cells were used for TCR beta sequencing. The Qiagen DNeasy Blood Extraction Kit was used to extract genomic DNA from the blood cell samples. CDR1 and CDR2 are drawn from the germline V gene: MNHEY, SVGAGI. At the junction V is shortened by 8 bases and J by 8 bases, with 12 bases in between. Its CDR3 holds 12 amino acids, cysteine through phenylalanine. Only the CDR3 DNA stays, 36 bases, in frame from base 1. The library was made by the immunoSEQ multiplex PCR assay. For the multiplex PCR, a mixture combining 60 forward primers for TCR Vbeta segments and 13 reverse primers for TCR Jbeta segments was used. The CDR3 region of rearranged TCR beta genes was amplified from genomic DNA with a multiplex PCR assay. The amplified TCR beta libraries were sequenced on the Illumina HiSeq System as 87-base-pair reads. The published analysis was carried out like this. A later analysis counted about 80 million unique TCR beta chains across the 666 repertoires, and around 12 million of these chains were shared by at least two donors. Raw reads were error-corrected and collapsed into unique sequences by a nearest-neighbor algorithm in which closely related sequences were merged to remove PCR and sequencing errors. Alignment of CDR3 sequences to IMGT reference sequences was used to assign V, D and J gene segments. Each retained sequence needed at least a six-nucleotide match to both a V gene segment and a J gene segment. A rearrangement counted as productive if the CDR3 had no stop codons and remained in frame with V and J, and every other rearrangement counted as non-productive. CDR3 was defined by IMGT convention, running from the second conserved V-encoded cysteine to the conserved J-encoded phenylalanine. In an earlier analysis of 500 to 650 of the donors, sequences lacking an unambiguous match to a single V gene segment were excluded. In an earlier analysis of around 600 of the donors, V segments were called functional above 56.7% productive rearrangements and were called segregating when the between-donor standard deviation exceeded 5%. A statistical classification framework was built to diagnose cytomegalovirus status from the catalog of TCR beta chain sequences. V and J gene assignment, in a later analysis, came from comparing TCR nucleotide sequences with IMGT/GENE-DB human TR gene sequences. A later analysis assigned CDR3 sequences and most-parsimonious VDJ recombination scenarios with the TCRdist pipeline. In a later analysis, every TCR beta chain was defined by the combination of its CDR3 amino acid sequence and its V-gene family, and reads without a unique V-gene family were dropped. As a way to deal with suspected cross-contamination and a sequencing artifact, a later analysis dropped more than 500 nucleotide sequences that were highly shared and had low generation probability. In a later analysis, a clonal expansion index for each public chain was calculated from normalized within-repertoire ranks of inferred template counts. A later analysis computed generation probabilities with a VDJ recombination model fitted to out-of-frame rearrangements, and checked the results against IGoR. In a later analysis, hypergeometric tests were used to score TCR-TCR, TCR-HLA and TCR-CMV co-occurrence, with a repertoire-size bias correction applied to TCR pairs. A later analysis estimated false discovery rates by permuting HLA or CMV assignments 20 times. In a later analysis, co-occurring TCRs were grouped using DBSCAN, and TCRdist sequence similarity was added for clustering within HLA-allele-positive subsets. Repertoires with fewer than 30,000 or more than 120,000 public chains, plus five repertoires with anomalous nucleotide sharing, were excluded from co-occurrence clustering. This is the immuneACCESS table as TCRdb keeps it, with only in-frame sequences that have V and J called. A part of the clones is gone; compared with another copy, unresolved V genes explain less than half, and the rest is unexplained. The D gene and trimming were derived from the DNA, and the V and J assignments and clone size from that table. This sample holds approximately 130,000 clones; 75% to 85% were observed only once. In total, the top ten clones hold approximately 4% of the sample.

The sample taken for sequencing was PBMCs. Recombination joined TRBV6-5 with TRBJ1-4; too little of a D gene remains to name it. This clonotype was obtained from a woman in her thirties or forties in good health and CMV-seronegative. The bases read TGTGCCAGCGGTACAGTAGGAGAAAAACTGTTTTTT. Translation gives CASGTVGEKLFF.